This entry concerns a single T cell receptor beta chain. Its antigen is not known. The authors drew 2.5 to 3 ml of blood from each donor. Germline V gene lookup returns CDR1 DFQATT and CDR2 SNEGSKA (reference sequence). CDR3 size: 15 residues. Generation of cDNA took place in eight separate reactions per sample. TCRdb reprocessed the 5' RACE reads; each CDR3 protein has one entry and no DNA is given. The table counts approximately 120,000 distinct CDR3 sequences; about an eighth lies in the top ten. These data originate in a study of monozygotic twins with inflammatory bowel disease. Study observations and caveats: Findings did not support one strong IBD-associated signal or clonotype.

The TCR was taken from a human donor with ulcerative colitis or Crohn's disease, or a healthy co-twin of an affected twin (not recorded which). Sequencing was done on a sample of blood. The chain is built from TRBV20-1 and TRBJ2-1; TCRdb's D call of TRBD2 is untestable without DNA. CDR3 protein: CSADRLAGEGNEQFF.